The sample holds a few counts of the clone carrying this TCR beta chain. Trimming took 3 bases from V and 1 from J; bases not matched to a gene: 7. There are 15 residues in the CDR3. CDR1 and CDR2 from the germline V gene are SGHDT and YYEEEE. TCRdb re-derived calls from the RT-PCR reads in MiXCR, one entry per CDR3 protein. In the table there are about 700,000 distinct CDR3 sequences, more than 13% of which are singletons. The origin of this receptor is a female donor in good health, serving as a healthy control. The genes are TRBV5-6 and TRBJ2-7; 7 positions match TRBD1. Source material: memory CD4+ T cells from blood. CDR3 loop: CASSSTPTGSYEQYF. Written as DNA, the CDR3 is TGTGCCAGCAGCTCGACCCCGACAGGGTCCTACGAGCAGTACTTC.